The TCR beta chain described here comes from a study of blood T cell repertoires in COVID-19. V was clipped by 5 bases and J by 2 bases; unmatched bases: 7. The germline CDR1 and CDR2 sequences are PRHDT and FYEKMQ (reference sequence). The CDR3 sequence is 16 residues long. The protocol was immunoSEQ multiplex PCR, while the TCRdb copy is restricted to in-frame clones and leaves out a portion. Here the sample spans 25,000 to 35,000 clones, about 80% being singletons. The chain is built from TRBV13 and TRBJ2-1; TRBD2 aligns across 9 bases. Sequencing was performed on peripheral blood. The source of this sequence is a man between 65 and 79 years old with active COVID-19. In DNA, the CDR3 is TGTGCCAGCAGCCCCTGGATAGCGGGGGCCTACAATGAGCAGTTCTTC. It translates to CASSPWIAGAYNEQFF. Combining the CDR3 with reference TRBV13 and TRBJ2-1 gives the whole variable domain AAGVIQSPRHLIKEKRETATLKCYPIPRHDTVYWYQQGPGQDPQFLISFYEKMQSDKGSIPDRFSAQQFSDYHSELNMSSLELGDSALYFCASSPWIAGAYNEQFFGPGTRLTVL.